This paragraph covers one TCR beta chain sequence. Its specificity is unknown. The CDR3 runs to 14 residues. V shed 3 bases and J shed 7 bases, with 12 bases lying between them. These data belong to a study of T cell repertoires in cytomegalovirus infection. Across the whole study: It was the public TCR beta signatures that indicated both CMV infection and matching HLA type.

TCRdb re-derived calls from the reads in MiXCR, one entry per CDR3 protein. The sample consists of some 900,000 distinct CDR3 sequences, roughly 33% of them appearing once. J is TRBJ1-4 and V is TRBV12-3 or TRBV12-4; tentative D call: TRBD1 (6 bases). This TCR derives from a human donor in good health (CMV status not recorded). Some clones in this sample may be carry-over from other donors' samples. The material was cultured CD8+ T cells from PBMCs, obtained from culture after CMV antigen stimulation. The CDR3 nucleotides read TGTGCCAGCAGTTTTCAGGGGAGAGTTGAAAAACTGTTTTTT. Encoded protein: CASSFQGRVEKLFF.